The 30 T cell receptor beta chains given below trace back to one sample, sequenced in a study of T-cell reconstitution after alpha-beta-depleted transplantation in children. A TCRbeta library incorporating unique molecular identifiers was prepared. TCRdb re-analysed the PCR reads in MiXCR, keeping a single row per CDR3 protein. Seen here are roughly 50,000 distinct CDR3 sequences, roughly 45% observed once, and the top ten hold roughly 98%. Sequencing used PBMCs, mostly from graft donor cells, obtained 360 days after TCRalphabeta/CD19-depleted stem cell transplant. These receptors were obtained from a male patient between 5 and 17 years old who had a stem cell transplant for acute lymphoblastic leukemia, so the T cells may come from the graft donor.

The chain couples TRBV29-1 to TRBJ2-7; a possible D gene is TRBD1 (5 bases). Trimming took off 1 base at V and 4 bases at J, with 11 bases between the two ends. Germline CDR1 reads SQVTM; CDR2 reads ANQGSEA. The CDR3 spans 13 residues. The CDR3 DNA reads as TGCAGCGTTGAAGGTCTGGCAGGGTACGAGCAGTACTTC. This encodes CSVEGLAGYEQYF.

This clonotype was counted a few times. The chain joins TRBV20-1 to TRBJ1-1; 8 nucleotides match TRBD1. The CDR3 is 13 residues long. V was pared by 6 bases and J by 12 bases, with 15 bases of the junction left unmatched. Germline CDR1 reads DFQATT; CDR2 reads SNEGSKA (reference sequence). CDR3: CSANPRGRREPFF. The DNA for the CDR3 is TGCAGTGCCAACCCCAGGGGGCGGAGGGAACCTTTCTTT.

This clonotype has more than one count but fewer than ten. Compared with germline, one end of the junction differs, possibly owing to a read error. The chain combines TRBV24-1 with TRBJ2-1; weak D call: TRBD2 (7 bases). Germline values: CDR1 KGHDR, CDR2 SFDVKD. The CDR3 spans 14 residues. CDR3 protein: CATSSGTFYNERFF. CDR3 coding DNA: TGTGCCACCAGTAGCGGGACATTTTACAATGAGCGGTTCTTC.

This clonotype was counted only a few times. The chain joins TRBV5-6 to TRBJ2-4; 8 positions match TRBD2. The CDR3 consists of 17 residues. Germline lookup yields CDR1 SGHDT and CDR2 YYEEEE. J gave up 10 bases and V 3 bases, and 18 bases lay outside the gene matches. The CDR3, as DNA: TGTGCCAGCAGCTCGCTCCCCGCAAGGGCGGGGGGATGGATTCAGTACTTC. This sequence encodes CASSSLPARAGGWIQYF.

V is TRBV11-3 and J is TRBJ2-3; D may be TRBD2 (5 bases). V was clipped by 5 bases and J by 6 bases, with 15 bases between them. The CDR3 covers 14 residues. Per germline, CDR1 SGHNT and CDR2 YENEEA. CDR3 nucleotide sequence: TGTGCCAGCAGCAACCGGACTGTCCCGGATACGCAGTATTTT. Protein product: CASSNRTVPDTQYF.

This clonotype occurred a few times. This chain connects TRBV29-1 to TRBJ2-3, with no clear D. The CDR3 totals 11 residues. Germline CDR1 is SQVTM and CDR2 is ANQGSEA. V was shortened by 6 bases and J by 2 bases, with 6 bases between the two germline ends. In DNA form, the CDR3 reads TGCAGCGTGATTGTCACAGATACGCAGTATTTT. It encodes CSVIVTDTQYF.

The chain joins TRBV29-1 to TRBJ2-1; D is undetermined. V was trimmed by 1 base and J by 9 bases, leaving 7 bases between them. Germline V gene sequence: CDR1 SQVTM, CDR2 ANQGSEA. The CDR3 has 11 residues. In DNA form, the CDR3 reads TGCAGCGTTGAAGGGTTCGGTGAGCAGTTCTTC. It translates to CSVEGFGEQFF.

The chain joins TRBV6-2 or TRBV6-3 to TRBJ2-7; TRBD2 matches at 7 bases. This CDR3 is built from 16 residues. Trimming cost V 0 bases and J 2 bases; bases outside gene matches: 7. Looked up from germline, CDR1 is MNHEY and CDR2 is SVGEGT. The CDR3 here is CASSYSNVAGAYEQYF. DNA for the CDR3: TGTGCCAGCAGTTACTCGAACGTTGCGGGAGCCTACGAGCAGTACTTC.

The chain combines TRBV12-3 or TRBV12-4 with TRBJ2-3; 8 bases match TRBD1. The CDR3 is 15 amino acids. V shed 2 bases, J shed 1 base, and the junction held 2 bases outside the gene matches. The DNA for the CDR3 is TGTGCCAGCAGTTTACGACAGGGGCGCACAGATACGCAGTATTTT. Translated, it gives CASSLRQGRTDTQYF.

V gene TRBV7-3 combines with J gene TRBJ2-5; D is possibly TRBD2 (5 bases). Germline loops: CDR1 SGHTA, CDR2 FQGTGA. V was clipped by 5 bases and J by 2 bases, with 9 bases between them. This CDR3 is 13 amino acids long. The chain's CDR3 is CASSTSGQETQYF. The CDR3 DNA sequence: TGTGCCAGCAGCACCTCGGGGCAAGAGACCCAGTACTTC.

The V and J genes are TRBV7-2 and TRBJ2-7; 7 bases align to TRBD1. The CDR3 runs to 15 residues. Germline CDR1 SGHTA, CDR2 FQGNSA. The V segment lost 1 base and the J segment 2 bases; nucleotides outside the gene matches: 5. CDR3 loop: CASSLEKGAPYEQYF. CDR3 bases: TGTGCCAGCAGCTTAGAAAAGGGGGCGCCCTACGAGCAGTACTTC.

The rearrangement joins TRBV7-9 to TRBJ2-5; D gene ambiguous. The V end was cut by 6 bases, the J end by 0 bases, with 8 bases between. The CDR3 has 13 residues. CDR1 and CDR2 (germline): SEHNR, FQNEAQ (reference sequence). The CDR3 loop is CASRERYQETQYF. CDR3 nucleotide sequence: TGTGCCAGCAGAGAACGATACCAAGAGACCCAGTACTTC.

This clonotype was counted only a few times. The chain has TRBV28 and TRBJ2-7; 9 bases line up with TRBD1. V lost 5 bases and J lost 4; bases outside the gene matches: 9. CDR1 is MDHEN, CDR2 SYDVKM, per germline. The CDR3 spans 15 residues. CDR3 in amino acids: CASSGSGTGRYEQYF. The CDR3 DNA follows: TGTGCCAGCAGTGGATCCGGGACAGGGCGATACGAGCAGTACTTC.

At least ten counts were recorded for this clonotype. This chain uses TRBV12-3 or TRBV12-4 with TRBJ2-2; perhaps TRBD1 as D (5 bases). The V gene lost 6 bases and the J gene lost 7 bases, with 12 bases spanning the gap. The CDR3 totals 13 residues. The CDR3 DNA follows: TGTGCCAGCAGCTCTGGGGCCCACGGGGAGCTGTTTTTT. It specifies CASSSGAHGELFF.

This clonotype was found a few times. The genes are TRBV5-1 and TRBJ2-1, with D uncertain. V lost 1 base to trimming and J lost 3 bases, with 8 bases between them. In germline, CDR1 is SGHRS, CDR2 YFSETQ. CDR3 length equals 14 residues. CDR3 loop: CASSLLLGYNEQFF. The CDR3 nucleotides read TGCGCCAGCAGCTTGCTCCTGGGCTACAATGAGCAGTTCTTC.

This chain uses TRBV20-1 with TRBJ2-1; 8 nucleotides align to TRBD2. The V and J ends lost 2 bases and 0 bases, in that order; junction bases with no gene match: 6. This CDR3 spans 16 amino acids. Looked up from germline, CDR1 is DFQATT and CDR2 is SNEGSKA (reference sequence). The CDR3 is CSARLLAASSYNEQFF. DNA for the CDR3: TGCAGTGCTAGACTACTAGCGGCCAGCTCCTACAATGAGCAGTTCTTC.

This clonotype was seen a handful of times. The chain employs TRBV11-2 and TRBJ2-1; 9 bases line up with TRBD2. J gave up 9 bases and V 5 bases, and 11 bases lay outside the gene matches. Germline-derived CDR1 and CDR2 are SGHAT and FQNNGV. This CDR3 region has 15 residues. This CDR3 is CASSPDGGGRVEQFF. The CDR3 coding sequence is TGTGCCAGCAGCCCGGACGGGGGCGGGAGGGTTGAGCAGTTCTTC.

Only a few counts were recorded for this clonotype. CDR3 residues: CASSLFGTSLDEQFF. CDR3 DNA sequence: TGTGCCAGCAGCCTATTTGGGACTAGCCTCGATGAGCAGTTCTTC. The V and J genes are TRBV12-3 or TRBV12-4 and TRBJ2-1; 9 nucleotides agree with TRBD2. The V and J ends lost 6 bases and 8 bases, in that order; junction bases with no gene match: 11. The CDR3 has 15 residues.

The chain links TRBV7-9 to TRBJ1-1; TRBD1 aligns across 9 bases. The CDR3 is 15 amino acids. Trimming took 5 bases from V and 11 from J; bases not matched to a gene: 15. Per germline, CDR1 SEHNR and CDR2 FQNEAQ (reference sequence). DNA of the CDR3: TGTGCCAGCAGCCCAGACAGGGGGGTAAGACGTGACGCTTTCTTT. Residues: CASSPDRGVRRDAFF. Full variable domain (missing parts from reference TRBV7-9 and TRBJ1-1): DTGVSQNPRHKITKRGQNVTFRCDPISEHNRLYWYRQTLGQGPEFLTYFQNEAQLEKSRLLSDRFSAERPKGSFSTLEIQRTEQGDSAMYLCASSPDRGVRRDAFFGQGTRLTVV.

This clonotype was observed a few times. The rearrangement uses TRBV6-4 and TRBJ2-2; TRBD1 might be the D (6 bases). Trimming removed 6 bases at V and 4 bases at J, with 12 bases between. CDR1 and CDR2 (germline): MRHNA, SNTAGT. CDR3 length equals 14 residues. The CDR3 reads CASRVQGGTGELFF. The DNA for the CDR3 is TGTGCCAGCAGGGTACAGGGTGGCACCGGGGAGCTGTTTTTT.

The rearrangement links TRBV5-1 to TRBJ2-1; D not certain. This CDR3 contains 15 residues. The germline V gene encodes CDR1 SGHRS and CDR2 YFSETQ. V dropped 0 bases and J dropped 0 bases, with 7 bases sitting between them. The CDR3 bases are TGCGCCAGCAGCTTGGCTCTCGGCTCCTACAATGAGCAGTTCTTC. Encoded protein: CASSLALGSYNEQFF.

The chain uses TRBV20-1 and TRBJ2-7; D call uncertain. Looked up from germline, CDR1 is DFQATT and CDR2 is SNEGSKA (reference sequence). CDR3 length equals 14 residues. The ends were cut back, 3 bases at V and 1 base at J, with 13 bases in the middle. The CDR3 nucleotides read TGCAGTGCTAGTAGAGACTTCGGTTCCTACGAGCAGTACTTC. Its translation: CSASRDFGSYEQYF.

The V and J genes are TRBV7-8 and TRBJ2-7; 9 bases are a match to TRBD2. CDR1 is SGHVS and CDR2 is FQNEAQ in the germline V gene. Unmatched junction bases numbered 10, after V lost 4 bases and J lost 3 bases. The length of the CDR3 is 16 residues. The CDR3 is CASSSRGTSRVYEQYF. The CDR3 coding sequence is TGTGCCAGCAGCTCCCGGGGGACTAGCAGGGTCTACGAGCAGTACTTC.

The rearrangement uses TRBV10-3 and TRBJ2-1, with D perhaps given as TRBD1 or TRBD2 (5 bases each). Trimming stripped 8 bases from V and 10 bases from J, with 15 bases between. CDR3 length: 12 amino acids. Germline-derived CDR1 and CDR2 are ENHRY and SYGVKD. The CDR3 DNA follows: TGTGCCATCGAGGGACGGGTGGGCGAGCAGTTCTTC. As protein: CAIEGRVGEQFF.

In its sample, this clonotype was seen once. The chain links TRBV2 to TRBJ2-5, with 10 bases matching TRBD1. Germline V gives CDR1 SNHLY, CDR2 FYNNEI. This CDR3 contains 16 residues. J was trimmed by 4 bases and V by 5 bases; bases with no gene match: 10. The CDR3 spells CASSLDRGRLLETQYF. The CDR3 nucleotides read TGTGCCAGCAGTCTCGACAGGGGGCGCCTTTTAGAGACCCAGTACTTC.

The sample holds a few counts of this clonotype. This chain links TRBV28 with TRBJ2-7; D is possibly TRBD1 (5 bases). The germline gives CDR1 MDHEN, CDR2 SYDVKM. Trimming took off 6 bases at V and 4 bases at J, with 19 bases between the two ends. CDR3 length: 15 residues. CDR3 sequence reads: CASRSTRAVTYEQYF. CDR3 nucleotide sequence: TGTGCCAGCAGATCTACCAGGGCGGTAACTTACGAGCAGTACTTC.

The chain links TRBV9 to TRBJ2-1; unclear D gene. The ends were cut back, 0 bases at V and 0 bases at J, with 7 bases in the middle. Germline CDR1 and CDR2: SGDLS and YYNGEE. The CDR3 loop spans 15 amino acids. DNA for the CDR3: TGTGCCAGCAGCGTAGGCTTGAACTCCTACAATGAGCAGTTCTTC. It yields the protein CASSVGLNSYNEQFF.

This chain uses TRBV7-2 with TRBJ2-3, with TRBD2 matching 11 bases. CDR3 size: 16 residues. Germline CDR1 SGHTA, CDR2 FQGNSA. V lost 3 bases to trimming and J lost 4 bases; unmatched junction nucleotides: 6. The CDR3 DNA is TGTGCCAGCAGCTTGGGACTAGCGGAAGGGGCAGATACGCAGTATTTT. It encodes CASSLGLAEGADTQYF.

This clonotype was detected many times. CDR3 protein: CATSTSAEPTFPYEQYF. Here the CDR3 DNA reads TGTGCCACCAGCACGTCGGCGGAGCCCACCTTTCCCTACGAGCAGTACTTC. The V gene is TRBV24-1, the J gene TRBJ2-7; D uncertain. Germline assignment: CDR1 KGHDR and CDR2 SFDVKD. This CDR3 contains 17 residues. Trimming removed 7 bases at V and 2 bases at J, with 23 bases between.

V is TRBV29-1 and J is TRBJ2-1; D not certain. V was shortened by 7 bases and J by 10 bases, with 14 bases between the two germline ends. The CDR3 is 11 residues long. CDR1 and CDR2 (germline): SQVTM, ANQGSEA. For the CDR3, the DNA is TGCAGCGCCACGACCATGGGGGAGCAGTTCTTC. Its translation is CSATTMGEQFF.